The subject of this entry is one T cell receptor beta chain. Its antigen remains unknown. These data are taken from a study of cytomegalovirus exposure and HLA in healthy donors. Findings and caveats of the study: Accounts indicate the classifier identified cytomegalovirus status with strong specificity and sensitivity. TCR beta chains numbering some 150 were designated cytomegalovirus-associated. A later analysis found first-cohort TCR clusters tended to co-occur in the roughly 120 validation repertoires. Rarity held for most TCR sequences, but there were some public TCRs that occurred in many donors.

Clones were sequenced by immunoSEQ multiplex PCR, and TCRdb holds only the in-frame ones, with some missing. Altogether 260,000 or so clones are present, 85% to 90% being singletons, with the ten largest covering around 0.92%. Sample: PBMCs. The origin of this receptor is a woman under 30 in good health and CMV-seronegative.

The CDR3: CASSIDRQASYEQYF. In DNA form, the CDR3 reads TGTGCCAGTAGTATAGACAGGCAGGCGTCCTACGAGCAGTACTTC. This chain joins TRBV19 and TRBJ2-7; D gene uncertain. The germline V gene encodes CDR1 LNHDA and CDR2 SQIVND (reference sequence). V was trimmed by 0 bases and J by 1 base, leaving 10 bases between them. This CDR3 region has 15 residues.